This T cell receptor (beta chain) was sequenced for a study of shared clonotypes between healthy human individuals. General study points: Compared with memory subsets, naive subsets generally had larger estimated richness. For naive CD4 cells, roughly 5% of clonotypes were shared across a handful of donors.

The J segment lost 4 bases and the V segment lost 0 bases, leaving 7 bases of the junction unmatched. The CDR3 has 16 residues. The germline V gene has CDR1 SGHRS and CDR2 YFSETQ. A remark on this clone: Its antigen is unidentified.

Authors' processing steps: Filtering differed since immunoSEQ provided only junctions, with no quality scores. Produced via immunoSEQ multiplex PCR; TCRdb's table is partial and in-frame only. For V, J and clone size, that table is used; D and trimming come from the DNA. The table lists around 2.3 million clones, about 94% of them singletons. CD45RA-negative memory and CD45RA+ naive subsets were split from the CD4+ cells. This clonotype was sampled from a man between 18 and 29 years old in good health. The V and J genes are TRBV5-1 and TRBJ2-3, with 8 nucleotides matching TRBD2. The sample taken for sequencing was naive CD4+ T cells sorted from blood. Indicated subset: CD45RA+ positively selected. As DNA, the CDR3 is TGCGCCAGCAGCTTGGAGATTAGCGGGGTCTCAGATACGCAGTATTTT. Translated, it gives CASSLEISGVSDTQYF.